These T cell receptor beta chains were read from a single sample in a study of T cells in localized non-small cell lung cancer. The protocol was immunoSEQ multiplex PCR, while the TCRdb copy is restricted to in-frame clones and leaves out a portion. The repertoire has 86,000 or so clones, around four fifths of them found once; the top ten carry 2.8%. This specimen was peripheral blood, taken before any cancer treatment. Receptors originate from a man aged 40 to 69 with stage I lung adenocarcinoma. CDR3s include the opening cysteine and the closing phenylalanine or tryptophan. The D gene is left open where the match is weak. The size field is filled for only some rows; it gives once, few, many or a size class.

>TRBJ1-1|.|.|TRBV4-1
TGCGCCAGCAGCCGGGAGAAGGAAGCTTTCTTT
CASSREKEAFF
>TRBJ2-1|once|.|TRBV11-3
TGTGCCAGCAGCTTACGGTCTAATGAGCAGTTCTTC
CASSLRSNEQFF
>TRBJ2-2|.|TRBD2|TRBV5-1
TGCGCCAGCAGCTTCGCGGGAGGGACAACCGGGGAGCTGTTTTTT
CASSFAGGTTGELFF
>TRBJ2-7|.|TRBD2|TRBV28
TGTGCCAGCAGTTCCCGACTAGCGGGAGGGCCCGGGGAGCAGTACTTC
CASSSRLAGGPGEQYF
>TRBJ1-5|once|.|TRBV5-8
TGTGCCAGCAGCTTGGATCGTAATCAGCCCCAGCATTTT
CASSLDRNQPQHF
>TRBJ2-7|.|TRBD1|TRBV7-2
TGTGCCAGCAGCCCCGGACAGGGAGCCTACGAGCAGTACTTC
CASSPGQGAYEQYF
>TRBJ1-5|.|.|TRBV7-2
TGTGCCAGCAGCCGGGATAGCAATCAGCCCCAGCATTTT
CASSRDSNQPQHF
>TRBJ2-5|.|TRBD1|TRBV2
TGTGCCAGCAGCGAAGGGACAGGTCCAGAGACCCAGTACTTC
CASSEGTGPETQYF
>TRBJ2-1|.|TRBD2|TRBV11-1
TGTGCCAGCAGCTCGAGACTAGCGGGAGGATGGTTGATCTTC
CASSSRLAGGWLIF
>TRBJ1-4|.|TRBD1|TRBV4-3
TGCGCCAGCAGCCAACAGGGGGAGATCGAAAAACTGTTTTTT
CASSQQGEIEKLFF
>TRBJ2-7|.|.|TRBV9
TGTGCCAGCAGTATCTACGAGCAGTACTTC
CASSIYEQYF
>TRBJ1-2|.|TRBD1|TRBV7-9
TGTGCCAGCAGCTTACCCGGGACAGGGTATCACTATGGCTACACCTTC
CASSLPGTGYHYGYTF
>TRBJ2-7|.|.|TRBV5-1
TGCGCCAGCAGCTTGGGGAGAGTGGGAACTAGTCCTCTCGACGAGCAGTACTTC
CASSLGRVGTSPLDEQYF
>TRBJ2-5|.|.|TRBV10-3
TGTGCCATCAGTTCTAGACTAGAAGAGACCCAGTACTTC
CAISSRLEETQYF
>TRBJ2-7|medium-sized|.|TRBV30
TGTGCCTGGAGTGGGGGGGATAGAGTTAAGCAGTACTTC
CAWSGGDRVKQYF
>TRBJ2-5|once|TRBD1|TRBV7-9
TGTGCCAGCAAACTAATCCGACAGGGATCAGGCCGGGGGACCCAGTACTTC
CASKLIRQGSGRGTQYF
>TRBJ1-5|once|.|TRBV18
TGTGCCAGCTCACCTAGTACGCCCAGGGTGGGCAATCAGCCCCAGCATTTT
CASSPSTPRVGNQPQHF
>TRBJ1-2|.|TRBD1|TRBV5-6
TGTGCCAGCAGCACCGACAGGGCCAACCTTAACTATGGCTACACCTTC
CASSTDRANLNYGYTF
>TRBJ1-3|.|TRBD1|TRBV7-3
TGTGCCAGCAGCCCACAGGGGGTAACTGGAAACACCATATATTTT
CASSPQGVTGNTIYF
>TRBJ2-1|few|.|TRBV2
TGTGCCAGCAGTGTGGTTCAGTCCGGTGAGCAGTTCTTC
CASSVVQSGEQFF
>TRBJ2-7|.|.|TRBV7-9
TGTGCCAGCAGCCCCCGGACAGAATCCTACGAGCAGTACTTC
CASSPRTESYEQYF
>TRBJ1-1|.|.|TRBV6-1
TGTGCCAGCAGTGAACCGGCCCCTTCCCCAGAAGCTTTCTTT
CASSEPAPSPEAFF
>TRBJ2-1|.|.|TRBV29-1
TGCAGCGTTGAAGATCTGGAGCGCTCCTACAATGAGCAGTTCTTC
CSVEDLERSYNEQFF
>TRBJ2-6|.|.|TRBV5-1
TGCGCCAGCAGCACAACAGGCTCTGGGGCCAACGTCCTGACTTTC
CASSTTGSGANVLTF
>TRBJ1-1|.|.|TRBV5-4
TGTGCCAGCAGCCGTTGGACGGGAGGCAACACTGAAGCTTTCTTT
CASSRWTGGNTEAFF
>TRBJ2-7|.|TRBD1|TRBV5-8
TGTGCCAGCAGGCCGACAGGGCCCTACGAGCAGTACTTC
CASRPTGPYEQYF
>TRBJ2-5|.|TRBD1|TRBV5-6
TGTGCCAGCAGCCCACGGACAGGGGGTGGAGGAGAGACCCAGTACTTC
CASSPRTGGGGETQYF
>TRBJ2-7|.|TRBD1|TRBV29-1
TGCAGCGTTGTGGGCAGGGGGCCGTACGAGCAGTACTTC
CSVVGRGPYEQYF
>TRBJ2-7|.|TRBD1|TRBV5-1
TGCGCCAGCAGCTTGGTACGGGACAGGGCTGACGAGCAGTACTTC
CASSLVRDRADEQYF
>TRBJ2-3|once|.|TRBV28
TGTGCCAGTTTTCCCCCTGGGGACACAGATACGCAGTATTTT
CASFPPGDTDTQYF
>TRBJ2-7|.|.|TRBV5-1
TGCGCCAGCAGCTTGGAGGGGGGTGCGGGCGAGCAGTACTTC
CASSLEGGAGEQYF
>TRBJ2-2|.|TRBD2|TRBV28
TGTGCCAGCTGGGGGAGGGGCGCAGAGGGGGAGCTGTTTTTT
CASWGRGAEGELFF
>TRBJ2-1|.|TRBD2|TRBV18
TGTGCCAGCTCATCGTTAGGGTTAGCGGGAGGTAGAAAAGTTCTCGAGGAGTTCTTC
CASSSLGLAGGRKVLEEFF
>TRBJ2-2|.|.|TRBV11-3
TGTGCCAGCAGCCAAGATCGACGGGACACCGGGGAGCTGTTTTTT
CASSQDRRDTGELFF
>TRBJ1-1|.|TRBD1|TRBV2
TGTGCCAGCAGCACATCCACAGGGGTCCCTGAAGCTTTCTTT
CASSTSTGVPEAFF
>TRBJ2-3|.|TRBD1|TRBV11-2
TGTGCCAGCAGCGCCGGGGACAGGATCACAGATACGCAGTATTTT
CASSAGDRITDTQYF
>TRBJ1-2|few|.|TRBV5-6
TGTGCCAGCAGCGTTTTGGGAAGGGGGGACTACACCTTC
CASSVLGRGDYTF
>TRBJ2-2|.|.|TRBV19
TGTGCCAGCCACCAGCAAAACGGGGAGCTGTTTTTT
CASHQQNGELFF
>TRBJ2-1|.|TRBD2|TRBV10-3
TGTGCCATAGCGGGGAATGACAATGAGCAGTTCTTC
CAIAGNDNEQFF
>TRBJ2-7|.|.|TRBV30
TGTGCCTGGAGCCGCGAGATCTCCTACGAGCAGTACTTC
CAWSREISYEQYF
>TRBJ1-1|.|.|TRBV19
TGTGCCAGTAGTCCCGGCAGGGTGACGAACACTGAAGCTTTCTTT
CASSPGRVTNTEAFF
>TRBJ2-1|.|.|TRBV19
TGTGCCAGTAGTATAGGCCCGGGACTGAGGGGCGATGAGCAGTTCTTC
CASSIGPGLRGDEQFF
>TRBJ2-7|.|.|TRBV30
TGTGCCTGGACTTCTGAGGGCTACGAGCAGTACTTC
CAWTSEGYEQYF